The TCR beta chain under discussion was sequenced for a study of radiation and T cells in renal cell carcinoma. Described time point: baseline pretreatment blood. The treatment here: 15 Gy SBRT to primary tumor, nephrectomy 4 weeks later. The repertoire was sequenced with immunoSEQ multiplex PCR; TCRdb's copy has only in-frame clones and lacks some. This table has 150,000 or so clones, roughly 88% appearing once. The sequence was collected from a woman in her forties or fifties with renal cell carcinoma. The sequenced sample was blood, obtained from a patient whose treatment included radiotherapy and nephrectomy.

The CDR3: CASTGGVGITDTQYF. The CDR3 DNA reads as TGTGCCAGTACCGGGGGGGTAGGGATCACAGATACGCAGTATTTT. This chain uses TRBV19 with TRBJ2-3, with 8 positions matching TRBD2. CDR1 is LNHDA and CDR2 is SQIVND in the germline V gene (reference sequence). This CDR3 contains 15 residues. The V segment lost 7 bases and the J segment 2 bases; nucleotides outside the gene matches: 8.